This T cell receptor beta chain was identified in a study of control samples from healthy donors and cancer patients. The CDR3 contains 18 residues. V was trimmed by 2 bases and J by 0 bases, leaving 17 bases between them. CDR1 and CDR2 (germline): MGHRA, YSYEKL. Measured with immunoSEQ multiplex PCR; TCRdb has only the in-frame clones, and not every one. The sample shows more than 45,000 clones, 85% to 95% of them seen only once. This clone was detected a few times. The chain links TRBV4-1 to TRBJ1-3, with D hard to call. Sequencing used PBMCs. The sequence was obtained from a man aged 25-40 years with colorectal cancer. CDR3 protein: CASSQLDMGWISGNTIYF. Here the CDR3 DNA reads TGCGCCAGCAGCCAACTTGACATGGGTTGGATCTCTGGAAACACCATATATTTT.